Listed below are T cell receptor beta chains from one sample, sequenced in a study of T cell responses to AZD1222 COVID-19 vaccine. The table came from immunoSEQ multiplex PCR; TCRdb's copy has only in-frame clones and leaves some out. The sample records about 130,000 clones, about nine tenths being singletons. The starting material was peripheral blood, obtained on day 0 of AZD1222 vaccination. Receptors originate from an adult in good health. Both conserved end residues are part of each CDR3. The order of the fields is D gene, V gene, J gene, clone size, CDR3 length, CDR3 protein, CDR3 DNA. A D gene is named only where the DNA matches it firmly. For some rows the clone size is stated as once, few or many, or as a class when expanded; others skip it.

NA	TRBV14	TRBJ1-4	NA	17	CASSPLGRGDGNEKLFF	TGTGCCAGCAGTCCACTGGGGAGAGGAGACGGAAATGAAAAACTGTTTTTT
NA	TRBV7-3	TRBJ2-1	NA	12	CASSPTSNEQFF	TGTGCCAGCAGCCCGACAAGCAATGAGCAGTTCTTC
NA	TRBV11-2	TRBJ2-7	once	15	CASISLRDPGYEQYF	TGTGCCAGCATCTCCCTCAGGGACCCTGGTTACGAGCAGTACTTC
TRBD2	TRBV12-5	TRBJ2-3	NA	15	CASGLGTSGGDTQYF	TGTGCTAGTGGTTTGGGGACTAGCGGGGGAGATACGCAGTATTTT
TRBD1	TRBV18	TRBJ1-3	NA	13	CASSPRQGDTIYF	TGTGCCAGCTCACCCCGTCAGGGGGATACCATATATTTT
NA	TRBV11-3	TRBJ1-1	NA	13	CASSFRGSTEAFF	TGTGCCAGCAGCTTCCGGGGGAGCACTGAAGCTTTCTTT
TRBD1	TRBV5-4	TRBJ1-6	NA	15	CASSPGGQVSSPLHF	TGTGCCAGCAGCCCCGGGGGACAGGTTTCTTCACCCCTCCACTTT
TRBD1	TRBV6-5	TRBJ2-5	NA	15	CASSTPGQGRETQYF	TGTGCCAGCAGTACTCCGGGACAGGGGAGAGAGACCCAGTACTTC
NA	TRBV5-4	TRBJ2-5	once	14	CASSLAGGGETQYF	TGTGCCAGCAGCTTGGCGGGGGGCGGGGAGACCCAGTACTTC
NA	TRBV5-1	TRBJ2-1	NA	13	CASSLEATNEQFF	TGCGCCAGCAGCTTGGAAGCGACCAATGAGCAGTTCTTC